The TCR beta chain under discussion was sequenced for a study of CD8 T cells in ankylosing spondylitis. Study outcomes and limitations: Clones tied to disease were said to be significantly enriched in matched ankylosing spondylitis synovial fluid. Clones linked with disease were CD8+ and fairly uncommon in the peripheral blood.

Generation of TCR beta libraries employed quantitative 5'-RACE incorporating molecular barcodes. TCRdb reprocessed the 5' RACE reads with MiXCR, giving one entry per CDR3 protein. In the table there are 200,000 to 300,000 distinct CDR3 sequences, about 11% of which are singletons. The sample holds many counts of this clonotype. What it recognizes is unknown. The CDR3 runs to 13 residues. V shed 2 bases and J shed 10 bases, with 12 bases lying between them. CDR1 is MNHEY and CDR2 is SMNVEV in the germline V gene (reference sequence). V gene TRBV27 combines with J gene TRBJ2-1; D remains ambiguous. This clonotype originated in a male donor with ankylosing spondylitis or in good health (not recorded which). The specimen was blood, either unsorted or a sorted T cell fraction (not recorded which). The CDR3 region is CASSLHTRLEQFF. The CDR3 DNA reads as TGTGCCAGCAGTTTACACACCCGTTTAGAGCAGTTCTTC.